These T cell receptor beta chains were read from a single sample in a study of regulatory T cells in long-lasting Graves disease. TCRdb passed the multiplex PCR reads through MiXCR, listing each CDR3 protein once. The sample has over 650,000 distinct CDR3 sequences, 25% to 35% seen once; the top ten hold under 50%. The input for sequencing was peripheral blood mononuclear cells (PBMCs), taken when the disease was refractory, from a patient treated with antithyroid drugs. The receptors shown here come from a female donor with Graves disease. The CDR3 runs from the conserved cysteine through the conserved F or W. Each record gives: V gene, CDR3 protein.

TRBV5-1 CASREGTYGYTF
TRBV14 CASSQGLVEGYTF
TRBV13 CASSFTGTGKRYGYTF
TRBV2 CASSERSGFYNEQFF
TRBV5-1 CASSQAGTFYEQYF
TRBV19 CASGTRRRYTF
TRBV6-1 CASSRGTPSEAFF
TRBV28 CASSLVHGTAFSGNTIYF
TRBV12-3/TRBV12-4 CASSPARGETQYF
TRBV12-5 CASGSPPGGGSNQPQHF
TRBV29-1 CSVEGRGAYEQYF
TRBV6-5 CASSYSGGPPYEQYF
TRBV5-1 CASSWTGLAGANSYNEQFF
TRBV20-1 CSARDSRGQLFGNTIYF
TRBV15 CATSRVGNSYEQYF
TRBV5-5 CASSSRQVSANEKLFF
TRBV20-1 CSARSGTGLDTEAFF
TRBV14 CASSPTSGSVENEQFF